The rows below give T cell receptor beta chains drawn from one sample of a study of T cell responses to AZD1222 COVID-19 vaccine. The data were produced by immunoSEQ multiplex PCR, yet TCRdb's version contains in-frame clones alone and is incomplete. The data contain under 150,000 clones, 92% of them singletons. The sample consisted of peripheral blood, taken on day 0 of AZD1222 vaccination. The receptors were gathered from an adult in good health. CDR3s include the opening cysteine and the closing phenylalanine or tryptophan. A D gene is named only where the DNA matches it firmly. Clone size, where shown, is once, few, many, or a class for clones that have expanded.

J gene: TRBJ1-5
V gene: TRBV5-6
clone size: once
D gene: NA
CDR3 DNA: TGTGCCAGCAGCCCCCGGGCCCTCAATCAGCCCCAGCATTTT
CDR3 protein: CASSPRALNQPQHF

J gene: TRBJ1-6
V gene: TRBV27
clone size: NA
D gene: TRBD1
CDR3 DNA: TGTGCCAGCAGTGCGATAACAGGGGGTGTTGATTCACCCCTCCACTTT
CDR3 protein: CASSAITGGVDSPLHF

J gene: TRBJ1-2
V gene: TRBV7-9
clone size: NA
D gene: TRBD1
CDR3 DNA: TGTGCCAGCAGCCCCACAGGGGGTAGTGGCTACACCTTC
CDR3 protein: CASSPTGGSGYTF

J gene: TRBJ1-6
V gene: TRBV28
clone size: NA
D gene: NA
CDR3 DNA: TGTGCCAGCAGTTTTATGGACCATAATTCACCCCTCCACTTT
CDR3 protein: CASSFMDHNSPLHF

J gene: TRBJ1-2
V gene: TRBV5-1
clone size: few
D gene: TRBD1
CDR3 DNA: TGCGCCAGCAGCCCACAGGGGACCTATGGCTACACCTTC
CDR3 protein: CASSPQGTYGYTF

J gene: TRBJ2-2
V gene: TRBV18
clone size: NA
D gene: NA
CDR3 DNA: TGTGCCAGCTCACCGGGGGCGAACACCGGGGAGCTGTTTTTT
CDR3 protein: CASSPGANTGELFF

J gene: TRBJ2-3
V gene: TRBV11-3
clone size: NA
D gene: NA
CDR3 DNA: TGTGCCAGCAGCTCCCTAAAATCCCATACGCAGTATTTT
CDR3 protein: CASSSLKSHTQYF

J gene: TRBJ2-7
V gene: TRBV15
clone size: once
D gene: TRBD1
CDR3 DNA: TGTGCCACCAGCAGGAGAGACAGGGGGTCGGTCGAGCAGTACTTC
CDR3 protein: CATSRRDRGSVEQYF

J gene: TRBJ2-4
V gene: TRBV10-3
clone size: NA
D gene: NA
CDR3 DNA: TGTGCCATCAGTGAGGTCCTAGCCAAAAACATTCAGTACTTC
CDR3 protein: CAISEVLAKNIQYF

J gene: TRBJ1-5
V gene: TRBV19
clone size: NA
D gene: NA
CDR3 DNA: TGTGCCAGTACTCCTACGACAGGCCTTCTCAATCAGCCCCAGCATTTT
CDR3 protein: CASTPTTGLLNQPQHF

J gene: TRBJ2-7
V gene: TRBV10-3
clone size: NA
D gene: TRBD2
CDR3 DNA: TGTGCCATCAGTGAGGGTACTAGCGGACGCGAGCAGTACTTC
CDR3 protein: CAISEGTSGREQYF

J gene: TRBJ1-1
V gene: TRBV6-1
clone size: NA
D gene: NA
CDR3 DNA: TGTGCCAGCAGTGAAGTAACAGGAGCTGAAGCTTTCTTT
CDR3 protein: CASSEVTGAEAFF

J gene: TRBJ2-5
V gene: TRBV7-8
clone size: NA
D gene: NA
CDR3 DNA: TGTGCCAGCAGCGGGAGACGGGGCCTCCAGTACTTC
CDR3 protein: CASSGRRGLQYF

J gene: TRBJ1-5
V gene: TRBV4-1
clone size: NA
D gene: NA
CDR3 DNA: TGCGCCAGCAGCCGGGTAAAAGGTTTCCCCCAGCATTTT
CDR3 protein: CASSRVKGFPQHF

J gene: TRBJ2-1
V gene: TRBV12-2
clone size: NA
D gene: NA
CDR3 DNA: TGTGCAAGTCGCTTAGAGGTAGGAGGGTGGTTAGGACTAGCGGGTTACCCCTTTTGGGAGCAGTTCTTC
CDR3 protein: CASRLEVGGWLGLAGYPFWEQFF

J gene: TRBJ2-4
V gene: TRBV3-1/TRBV3-2
clone size: NA
D gene: NA
CDR3 DNA: TGTGCCAGCAGCCAAGAGTCAGTAGCCAAAAACATTCAGTACTTC
CDR3 protein: CASSQESVAKNIQYF

J gene: TRBJ2-2
V gene: TRBV3-1/TRBV3-2
clone size: NA
D gene: TRBD2
CDR3 DNA: TGTGCCAGCAGCCATGGCCTAGCGGTGAACACCGGGGAGCTGTTTTTT
CDR3 protein: CASSHGLAVNTGELFF

J gene: TRBJ1-1
V gene: TRBV29-1
clone size: NA
D gene: NA
CDR3 DNA: TGCAGCGTTGATTTTTGGGCGGTAAACACTGAAGCTTTCTTT
CDR3 protein: CSVDFWAVNTEAFF

J gene: TRBJ2-1
V gene: TRBV2
clone size: NA
D gene: NA
CDR3 DNA: TGTGCCAGCAGTGCACACAATGAGCAGTTCTTC
CDR3 protein: CASSAHNEQFF

J gene: TRBJ1-2
V gene: TRBV24-1
clone size: NA
D gene: TRBD1
CDR3 DNA: TGTGCCACCAGTGAATCTGACAGGGTTAGGGGCTACACCTTC
CDR3 protein: CATSESDRVRGYTF

J gene: TRBJ2-5
V gene: TRBV18
clone size: once
D gene: NA
CDR3 DNA: TGTGCCAGCTCACGGTCTACCCAAGAGACCCAGTACTTC
CDR3 protein: CASSRSTQETQYF

J gene: TRBJ1-2
V gene: TRBV6-5
clone size: NA
D gene: NA
CDR3 DNA: TGTGCCAGCACCAAGCAGGCCGACTATGGCTACACCTTC
CDR3 protein: CASTKQADYGYTF

J gene: TRBJ2-5
V gene: TRBV5-1
clone size: NA
D gene: NA
CDR3 DNA: TGCGCCAGCAGCTTGGGGGGAGCCTACCAAGAGACCCAGTACTTC
CDR3 protein: CASSLGGAYQETQYF

J gene: TRBJ2-7
V gene: TRBV29-1
clone size: NA
D gene: NA
CDR3 DNA: TGCAGCGTTGAAGATTTAGACGCCCGAAGCTCCTACGAGCAGTACTTC
CDR3 protein: CSVEDLDARSSYEQYF

J gene: TRBJ2-3
V gene: TRBV4-1
clone size: NA
D gene: TRBD2
CDR3 DNA: TGCGCCAGCAGCTCAGGACTAGCCCCAGATACGCAGTATTTT
CDR3 protein: CASSSGLAPDTQYF

J gene: TRBJ2-7
V gene: TRBV6-2/TRBV6-3
clone size: NA
D gene: TRBD2
CDR3 DNA: TGTGCCAGCAGTTACAGGCCTAGCGGGAGGAGCTCCTACGAGCAGTACTTC
CDR3 protein: CASSYRPSGRSSYEQYF

J gene: TRBJ1-2
V gene: TRBV24-1
clone size: NA
D gene: TRBD1
CDR3 DNA: TGTGCCACCAGTGACCCACTTACCGGGACAGGGGGCGGCTACACCTTC
CDR3 protein: CATSDPLTGTGGGYTF

J gene: TRBJ1-1
V gene: TRBV5-1
clone size: NA
D gene: TRBD1
CDR3 DNA: TGCGCCAGCAGCTTGGCCCTACGTGGGACAGACACTGAAGCTTTCTTT
CDR3 protein: CASSLALRGTDTEAFF

J gene: TRBJ2-5
V gene: TRBV3-1/TRBV3-2
clone size: NA
D gene: NA
CDR3 DNA: TGTGCCAGCAGCCCCCGAAGGGAGACCCAGTACTTC
CDR3 protein: CASSPRRETQYF

J gene: TRBJ1-6
V gene: TRBV5-6
clone size: NA
D gene: NA
CDR3 DNA: TGTGCCAGCAGCTTTGGGACTAATAATTCACCCCTCCACTTT
CDR3 protein: CASSFGTNNSPLHF

J gene: TRBJ2-1
V gene: TRBV28
clone size: NA
D gene: TRBD2
CDR3 DNA: TGTGCCAGCAGTTTAAGGAGGGGTGGGGCGGGGGTATCCTACAATGAGCAGTTCTTC
CDR3 protein: CASSLRRGGAGVSYNEQFF

J gene: TRBJ1-2
V gene: TRBV7-8
clone size: NA
D gene: TRBD1
CDR3 DNA: TGTGCCAGCAGCCCTTGGACAGGGGGTAGAAACTATGGCTACACCTTC
CDR3 protein: CASSPWTGGRNYGYTF

J gene: TRBJ2-1
V gene: TRBV13
clone size: NA
D gene: TRBD1
CDR3 DNA: TGTGCCAGCAGCTCCCGGCTGACAGGGATCCAGCTCTTAACCTACAATGAGCAGTTCTTC
CDR3 protein: CASSSRLTGIQLLTYNEQFF

J gene: TRBJ2-2
V gene: TRBV19
clone size: few
D gene: NA
CDR3 DNA: TGTGCCAGTAGTATAATTCCAGGGTCGGTGTTTTTT
CDR3 protein: CASSIIPGSVFF

J gene: TRBJ2-1
V gene: TRBV6-4
clone size: NA
D gene: TRBD2
CDR3 DNA: TGTGCCAGCAGATGTACTAGCGGGAGGGGGTGCTCCTACAATGAGCAGTTCTTC
CDR3 protein: CASRCTSGRGCSYNEQFF

J gene: TRBJ2-3
V gene: TRBV18
clone size: NA
D gene: NA
CDR3 DNA: TGTGCCAGCTCACCAGCGGAGGGGGCAACGCAGTATTTT
CDR3 protein: CASSPAEGATQYF

J gene: TRBJ2-1
V gene: TRBV15
clone size: once
D gene: NA
CDR3 DNA: TGTGCCACCAGCAGAGTAGCGGAGCTTAACAATGAGCAGTTCTTC
CDR3 protein: CATSRVAELNNEQFF

J gene: TRBJ1-4
V gene: TRBV21-1
clone size: NA
D gene: NA
CDR3 DNA: TGTGCCAGCAGCAAGACCTGGACCACAACTAATGAAAAACTGTTTTTT
CDR3 protein: CASSKTWTTTNEKLFF

J gene: TRBJ2-3
V gene: TRBV2
clone size: NA
D gene: NA
CDR3 DNA: TGTGCCAGCAGAAAGGGGGGCCTAATAATCTCAGATACGCAGTATTTT
CDR3 protein: CASRKGGLIISDTQYF

J gene: TRBJ2-1
V gene: TRBV28
clone size: NA
D gene: NA
CDR3 DNA: TGTGCCAGCAGTTTAAAGGGGTATGAGCAGTTCTTC
CDR3 protein: CASSLKGYEQFF

J gene: TRBJ1-6
V gene: TRBV6-5
clone size: NA
D gene: NA
CDR3 DNA: TGTGCCAGCAGTTACTCGACTACAGGGAGTTCACCCCTCCACTTT
CDR3 protein: CASSYSTTGSSPLHF